Presented here are 10 T cell receptor delta chains from one specimen sequenced in a study of gamma-delta T cells after stem cell transplantation. TCRdb fed the RT-PCR reads into CATT to redo clone calling. The sample has some 16,000 delta-chain clones; 9.4% are singletons. Sequenced: gamma-delta T cells. The receptors were sampled from a human donor. It is not recorded whose cells these are; they may come from a transplant donor.

In this sample, this clone turned up a few times. Its ends do not fully match the called genes, so a read error is possible. This sequence joins TRDV2 and TRDJ1; 7 nucleotides align to TRDD3. Germline values: CDR1 GEAIGNYY, CDR2 EKD. The CDR3 contains 17 residues. CDR3 in DNA: TGTGCCTTTGACTCTCGCATGGTGGATACGGTCACCGATAAACTCATCTTT. Encoded protein: CAFDSRMVDTVTDKLIF.

This clone turned up a few times. A far larger clone is off by one base, so a read error is likely. This sample also contains other DNA sequences that code for the same CDR3. V usage is TRDV2 and J usage is TRDJ3, with D perhaps TRDD3 (5 bases). CDR3 length: 20 residues. CDR1 GEAIGNYY and CDR2 EKD come from the germline V gene. The V end was cut by 2 bases, the J end by 4 bases, with 23 bases between. The CDR3 here is CACDKTEGTLSSWDTRQMFF. The CDR3 region has the DNA TGTGCCTGTGACAAAACGGAGGGGACTTTAAGCTCTTGGGACACCCGACAGATGTTTTTC.

This clone occurred once. The V call is TRDV1, the J call TRDJ1; D gene uncertain. Germline CDR1 reads TSWWSYY; CDR2 reads QGS. The V gene lost 2 bases and the J gene lost 11 bases, with 30 bases spanning the gap. The CDR3 runs 18 residues. The CDR3 here is CALGEGGCDPFSSDHLIF. In DNA, the CDR3 is TGTGCTCTTGGGGAAGGTGGATGTGATCCTTTCTCGTCCGATCACCTCATCTTT.

A word on this clone: TCRdb records a much larger clone's protein for this DNA, with a difference at residue 5 that likely arises from a read error; the protein given is the translation of the DNA. This chain joins TRDV2 and TRDJ3; 8 bases agree with TRDD3. The CDR3 loop spans 19 amino acids. Germline assignment: CDR1 GEAIGNYY and CDR2 EKD. V shed 2 bases and J 0 bases; nucleotides not matched to a gene: 8. CDR3 region: CACDILGDKSSWDTRQMFF. The CDR3 DNA reads as TGTGCCTGTGACATCCTGGGGGACAAGAGCTCCTGGGACACCCGACAGATGTTTTTC.

With respect to this clone: The TCRdb protein comes from a much larger clone and disagrees with this DNA's translation at residue 8, likely due to a read error; the protein given here is derived from the DNA. This rearrangement joins TRDV2 to TRDJ1; weak D call: TRDD3 (6 bases). With 3 bases removed from V and 0 bases from J, the gap between germline ends came to 19 bases. The CDR3 is 17 amino acids. Germline V CDR1 and CDR2: GEAIGNYY, EKD. The CDR3: CACDLVGGTRNTDKLIF. The CDR3 region has the DNA TGTGCCTGTGACTTGGTGGGGGGTACCCGAAACACCGATAAACTCATCTTT.

About this clone: The TCRdb protein, from a much larger clone, departs from this DNA's translation at residue 10, likely by read error; the protein shown derives from the DNA. The CDR3 region has the DNA TGTGCCTGTGACACCGTGGGGGGGATATCTACCGATAAACTCATCTTT. This codes for CACDTVGGISTDKLIF. The V call is TRDV2, the J call TRDJ1; TRDD3 aligns across 8 bases. The CDR3 length is 16 residues. Germline V gives CDR1 GEAIGNYY, CDR2 EKD. The J segment lost 2 bases and the V segment lost 0 bases, leaving 7 bases of the junction unmatched.

Of note for this clone: The TCRdb protein, from a much larger clone, departs from this DNA's translation at residue 8, likely by read error; the protein shown derives from the DNA. The chain is built from TRDV1 and TRDJ1, with 8 nucleotides matching TRDD3. Germline trimming cut 5 bases from V and 4 bases from J; bases unmatched to any gene: 24. CDR1 TSWWSYY and CDR2 QGS come from the germline V gene. This CDR3 has 20 residues. The DNA for the CDR3 is TGTGCTCTTGGGAACCCCACCCGTTACCCGGGATACGCGGGAAACGATAAACTCATCTTT. Amino acid sequence: CALGNPTRYPGYAGNDKLIF.

Points on this clone: One end of the junction varies from germline; a read error may be responsible. The chain combines TRDV2 with TRDJ1; TRDD3 is a possible D gene (5 bases). This CDR3 is built from 21 residues. The V gene's germline CDR1 is GEAIGNYY and CDR2 EKD. The CDR3 loop reads CACDTLVLGWCILLYTAKLIF. CDR3 DNA: TGTGCCTGTGACACTCTGGTTCTGGGCTGGTGTATTTTGCTGTACACCGCTAAACTCATCTTT.

In its sample, this clone was seen a few times. A far larger clone is one base from this, pointing to a likely read error. The sample contains more than one DNA sequence encoding this CDR3. The chain couples TRDV1 to TRDJ1; 8 bases line up with TRDD3. Germline values: CDR1 TSWWSYY, CDR2 QGS. The CDR3 loop spans 23 amino acids. The CDR3 coding sequence is TGTGCCCTGCCAGGGGACGGCCCCCTGCCGACCATGGGGGATCCCATCGAGACCGATAAACTCATCTTT. It translates to CALPGDGPLPTMGDPIETDKLIF.

This clone was observed a few times. A far larger clone differs by one base, so this is likely a read error. Other nucleotide sequences from this sample produce the same CDR3. The V call is TRDV2, the J call TRDJ3, with 13 bases that match TRDD3. This CDR3 has 19 residues. V shed 7 bases, J shed 1 base, and the junction held 9 bases outside the gene matches. Germline lookup yields CDR1 GEAIGNYY and CDR2 EKD. The CDR3 bases are TGTGCCTGCGATATAACTGGGGGATACGGTTCCTGGGACACCCGACAGATGTTTTTC. This gives the protein CACDITGGYGSWDTRQMFF.